A selection of T cell receptor beta chains follows, all from one sample in a study of blood T cells in healthy people across ages. TCRdb ran MiXCR on the 5' RACE reads and lists one entry per CDR3 protein. The sample yields roughly 730,000 distinct CDR3 sequences, approximately 53% seen once. Sequenced: blood. The receptor source for this set is a man aged 40-50 years in good health. Both conserved end residues are part of each CDR3. A D gene is named only where the DNA matches it firmly. The listing skips clone size in some rows; elsewhere it reads once, few, many or a size class.

V gene	D gene	J gene	clone size	CDR3 protein
TRBV6-4	-	-	-	CASSDSKGGWIETQYF
TRBV18	-	TRBJ1-2	-	CASSPESLGYTF
TRBV24-1	-	TRBJ1-5	-	CATSGFSGRPQHF
TRBV29-1	-	TRBJ2-7	-	CSVGQEVGAGTDEQYF
TRBV4-1	-	TRBJ1-4	-	CASSPHRELEKLFF
TRBV5-1	TRBD1	TRBJ2-3	-	CASSIGQGSVTQYF
TRBV11-1	-	-	-	CASSLDTVLYEQYF
TRBV29-1	-	TRBJ2-7	few	CSVATRGPDEQYF
TRBV13	TRBD2	TRBJ2-5	-	CASSFRTSGAEETQYF
TRBV27	-	TRBJ2-3	many	CASSYPGTLSQYF
TRBV20-1	-	TRBJ2-1	-	CSATVGSGSYNEQFF
TRBV30	TRBD1	TRBJ1-2	-	CAWRPPGTGPGYTF
TRBV6-5	-	TRBJ1-6	-	CASNLLGSYNSPLHF
TRBV29-1	-	-	-	CSVLKGEQQETQYF
TRBV28	-	TRBJ2-1	-	CASSPSYFRGIPNNEQFF
TRBV5-6	-	TRBJ1-2	-	CASSLLTQNYGYTF
TRBV15	TRBD1	TRBJ2-5	few	CATSMQTGFQTQYF
TRBV5-6	TRBD1	TRBJ1-5	-	CASSLRDRRSYNQPQHF
TRBV20-1	-	TRBJ1-2	-	CSVWWRYGYTF
TRBV27	TRBD1	TRBJ1-4	-	CASSIRTGGAGEKLFF
TRBV20-1	-	TRBJ1-5	-	CSARPTGALNQPQHF
TRBV20-1	TRBD2	TRBJ2-1	-	CSATGTSGNNEQFF
TRBV20-1	-	TRBJ2-1	-	CGANRGLTPGLTYNEQFF
TRBV6-2/TRBV6-3	-	TRBJ2-4	-	CASSEDSRFKNIQYF
TRBV10-3	-	TRBJ1-2	-	CAITDGQNYGYTF
TRBV20-1	-	TRBJ1-6	-	CSAHFGPSGPLHF
TRBV11-2	-	TRBJ1-1	-	CASSRYGAAAEAFF